This TCR beta chain was documented in a study of control samples from healthy donors and cancer patients. The table came from immunoSEQ multiplex PCR; TCRdb's copy has only in-frame clones and leaves some out. Among 400,000 to 500,000 clones listed, more than 80% were seen once. The CDR3 has 15 residues. Germline CDR1 SGHNT, CDR2 YYREEE (reference sequence). J lost 4 bases, V lost 4 bases, and 5 bases had no gene match. J is TRBJ1-5 and V is TRBV5-4; 10 positions agree with TRBD1. The receptor comes from a man in his forties or fifties with head and neck cancer. The sample comprised PBMCs. CDR3: CASSPDRGENQPQHF. The CDR3, as DNA: TGTGCCAGCAGCCCGGACAGGGGGGAAAATCAGCCCCAGCATTTT.